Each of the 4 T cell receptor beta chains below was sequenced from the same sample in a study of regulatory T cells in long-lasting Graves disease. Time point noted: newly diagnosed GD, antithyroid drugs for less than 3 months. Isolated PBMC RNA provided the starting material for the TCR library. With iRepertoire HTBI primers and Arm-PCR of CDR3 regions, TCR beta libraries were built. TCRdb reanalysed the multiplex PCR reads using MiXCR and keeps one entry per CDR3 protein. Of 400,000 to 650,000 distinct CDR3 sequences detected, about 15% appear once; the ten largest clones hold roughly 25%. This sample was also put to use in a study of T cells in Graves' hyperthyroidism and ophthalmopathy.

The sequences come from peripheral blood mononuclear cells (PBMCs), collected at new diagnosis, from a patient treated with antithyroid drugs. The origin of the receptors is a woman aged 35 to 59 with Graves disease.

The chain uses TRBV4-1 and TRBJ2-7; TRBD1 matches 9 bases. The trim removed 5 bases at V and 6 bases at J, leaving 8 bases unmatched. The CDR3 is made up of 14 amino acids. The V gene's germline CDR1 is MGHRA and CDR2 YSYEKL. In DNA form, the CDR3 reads TGCGCCAGCAGCGCCCTGGGACAGGGCGGCGAGCAGTACTTC. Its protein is CASSALGQGGEQYF.

CDR3 sequence: CATSRDPWETQFF. The CDR3 coding sequence is TGTGCCACCAGCAGAGATCCTTGGGAGACCCAGTTCTTC. The chain recombines TRBV15 with TRBJ2-1; possible D gene TRBD2, 5 bases. Trimming shortened V by 0 bases and J by 13 bases, and 13 bases separated the two germline ends. Per the germline V gene, CDR1 is LNHNV and CDR2 is YYDKDF (reference sequence). There are 13 residues in the CDR3.

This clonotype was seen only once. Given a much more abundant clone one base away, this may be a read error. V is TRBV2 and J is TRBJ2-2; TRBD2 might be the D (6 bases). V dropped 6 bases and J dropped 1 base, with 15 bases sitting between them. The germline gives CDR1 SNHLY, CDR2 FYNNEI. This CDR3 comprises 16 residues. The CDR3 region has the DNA TGTGCCAGCAGCTCCCGGGGTAGCGGGAACACCGGGGAGCTGTTTTTT. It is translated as CASSSRGSGNTGELFF. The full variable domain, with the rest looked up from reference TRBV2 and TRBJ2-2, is EPEVTQTPSHQVTQMGQEVILRCVPISNHLYFYWYRQILGQKVEFLVSFYNNEISEKSEIFDDQFSVERPDGSNFTLKIRSTKLEDSAMYFCASSSRGSGNTGELFFGEGSRLTVL.

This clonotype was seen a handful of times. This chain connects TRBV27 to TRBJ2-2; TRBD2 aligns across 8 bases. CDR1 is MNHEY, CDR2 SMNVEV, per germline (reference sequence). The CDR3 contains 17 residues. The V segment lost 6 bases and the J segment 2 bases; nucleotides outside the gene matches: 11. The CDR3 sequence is CASRQDPLAANTGELFF. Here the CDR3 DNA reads TGTGCCAGCAGACAAGACCCACTAGCGGCCAACACCGGGGAGCTGTTTTTT.